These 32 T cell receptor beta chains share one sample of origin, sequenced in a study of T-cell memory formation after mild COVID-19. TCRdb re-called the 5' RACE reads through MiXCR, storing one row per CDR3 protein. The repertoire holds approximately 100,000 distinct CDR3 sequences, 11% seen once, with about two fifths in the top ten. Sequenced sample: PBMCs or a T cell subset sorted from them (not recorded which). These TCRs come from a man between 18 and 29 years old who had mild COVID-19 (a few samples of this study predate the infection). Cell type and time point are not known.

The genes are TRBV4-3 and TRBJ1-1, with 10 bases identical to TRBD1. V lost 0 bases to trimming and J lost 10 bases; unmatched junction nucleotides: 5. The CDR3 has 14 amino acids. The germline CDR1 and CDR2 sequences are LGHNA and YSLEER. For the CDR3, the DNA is TGCGCCAGCAGCCAAGAGAGGGACAGGGGAGGAGCTTTCTTT. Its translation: CASSQERDRGGAFF.

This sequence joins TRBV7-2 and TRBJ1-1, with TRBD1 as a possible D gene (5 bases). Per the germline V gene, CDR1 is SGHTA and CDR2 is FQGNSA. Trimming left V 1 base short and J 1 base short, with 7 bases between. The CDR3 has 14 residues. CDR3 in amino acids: CASSLGDQNTEAFF. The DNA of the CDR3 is TGTGCCAGCAGCTTAGGGGACCAGAACACTGAAGCTTTCTTT.

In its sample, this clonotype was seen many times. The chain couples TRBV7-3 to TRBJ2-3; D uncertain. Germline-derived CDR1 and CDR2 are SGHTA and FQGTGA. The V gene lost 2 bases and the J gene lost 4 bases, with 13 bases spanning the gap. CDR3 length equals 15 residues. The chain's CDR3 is CASSLASSRPDTQYF. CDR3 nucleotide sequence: TGTGCCAGCAGCTTAGCTAGTAGTCGGCCAGATACGCAGTATTTT.

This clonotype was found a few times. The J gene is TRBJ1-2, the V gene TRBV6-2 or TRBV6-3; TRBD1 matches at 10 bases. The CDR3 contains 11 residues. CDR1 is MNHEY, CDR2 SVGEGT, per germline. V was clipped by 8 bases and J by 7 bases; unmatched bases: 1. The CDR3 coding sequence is TGTGCCAGCGGGACAGGGGCTGGCTACACCTTC. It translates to CASGTGAGYTF.

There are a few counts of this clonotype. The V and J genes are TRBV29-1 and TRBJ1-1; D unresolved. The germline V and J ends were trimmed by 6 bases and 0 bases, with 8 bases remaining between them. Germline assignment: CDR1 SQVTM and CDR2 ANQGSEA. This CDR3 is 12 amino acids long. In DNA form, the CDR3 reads TGCAGCGTACAGCCAATGAACACTGAAGCTTTCTTT. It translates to CSVQPMNTEAFF. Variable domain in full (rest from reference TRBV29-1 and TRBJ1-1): SAVISQKPSRDICQRGTSLTIQCQVDSQVTMMFWYRQQPGQSLTLIATANQGSEATYESGFVIDKFPISRPNLTFSTLTVSNMSPEDSSIYLCSVQPMNTEAFFGQGTRLTVV.

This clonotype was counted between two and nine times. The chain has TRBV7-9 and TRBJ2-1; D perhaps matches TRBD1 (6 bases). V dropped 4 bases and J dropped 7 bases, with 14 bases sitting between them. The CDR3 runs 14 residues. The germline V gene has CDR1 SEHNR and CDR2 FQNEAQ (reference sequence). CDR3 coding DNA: TGTGCCAGCAGCTCGAGGACAGTGCGGAATGAGCAGTTCTTC. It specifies CASSSRTVRNEQFF.

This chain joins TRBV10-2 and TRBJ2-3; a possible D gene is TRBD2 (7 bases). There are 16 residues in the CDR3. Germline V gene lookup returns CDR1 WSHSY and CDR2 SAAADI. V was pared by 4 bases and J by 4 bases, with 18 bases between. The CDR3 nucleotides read TGCGCCAGCAGTGGAGGTGGGGGGGCCCATGCAGATACGCAGTATTTT. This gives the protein CASSGGGGAHADTQYF.

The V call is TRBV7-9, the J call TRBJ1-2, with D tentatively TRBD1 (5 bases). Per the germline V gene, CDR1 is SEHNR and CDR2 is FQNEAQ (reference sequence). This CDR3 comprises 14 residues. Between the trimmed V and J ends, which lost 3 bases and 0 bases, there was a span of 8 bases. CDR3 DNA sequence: TGTGCCAGCAGCTTGGGGCAGACTAACTATGGCTACACCTTC. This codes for CASSLGQTNYGYTF.

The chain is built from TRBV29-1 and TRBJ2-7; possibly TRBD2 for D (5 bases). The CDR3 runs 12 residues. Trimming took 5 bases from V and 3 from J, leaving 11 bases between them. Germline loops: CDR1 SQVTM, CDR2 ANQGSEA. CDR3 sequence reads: CSVTTEDYEQYV. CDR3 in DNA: TGCAGCGTTACGACGGAGGACTACGAGCAGTACGTC.

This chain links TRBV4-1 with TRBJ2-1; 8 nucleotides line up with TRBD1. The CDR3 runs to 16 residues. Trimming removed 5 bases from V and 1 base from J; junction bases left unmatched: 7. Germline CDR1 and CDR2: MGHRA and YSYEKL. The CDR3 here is CASSLRTGKSYNEQFF. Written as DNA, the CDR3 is TGCGCCAGCAGCTTACGGACAGGGAAGTCCTACAATGAGCAGTTCTTC.

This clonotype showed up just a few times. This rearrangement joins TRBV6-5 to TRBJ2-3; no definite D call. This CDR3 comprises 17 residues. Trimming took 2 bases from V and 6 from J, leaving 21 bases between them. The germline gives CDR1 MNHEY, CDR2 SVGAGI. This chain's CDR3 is CASSYTSAGFKRDTQYF. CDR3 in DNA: TGTGCCAGCAGTTACACTTCAGCTGGGTTTAAGAGGGATACGCAGTATTTT.

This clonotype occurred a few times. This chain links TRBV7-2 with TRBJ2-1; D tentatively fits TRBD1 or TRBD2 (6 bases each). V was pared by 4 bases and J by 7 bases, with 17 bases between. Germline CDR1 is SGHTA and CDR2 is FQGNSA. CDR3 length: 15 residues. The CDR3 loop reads CASSSGMGAGNEQFF. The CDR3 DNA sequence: TGTGCCAGCAGCTCCGGGATGGGGGCGGGGAATGAGCAGTTCTTC.

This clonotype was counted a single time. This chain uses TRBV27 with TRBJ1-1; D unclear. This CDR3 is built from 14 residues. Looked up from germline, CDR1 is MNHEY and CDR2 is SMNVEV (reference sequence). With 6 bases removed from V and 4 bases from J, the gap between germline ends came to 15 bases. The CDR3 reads CASSLGGSGTEAFF. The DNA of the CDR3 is TGTGCCAGCAGCCTGGGCGGGTCTGGCACTGAAGCTTTCTTT.

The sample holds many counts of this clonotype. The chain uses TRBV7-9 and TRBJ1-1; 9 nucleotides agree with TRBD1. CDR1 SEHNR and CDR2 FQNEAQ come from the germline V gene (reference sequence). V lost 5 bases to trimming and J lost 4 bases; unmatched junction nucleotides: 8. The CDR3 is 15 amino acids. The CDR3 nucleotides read TGTGCCAGCAGCCAAACCGACAGGGGGAGCACTGAAGCTTTCTTT. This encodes CASSQTDRGSTEAFF.

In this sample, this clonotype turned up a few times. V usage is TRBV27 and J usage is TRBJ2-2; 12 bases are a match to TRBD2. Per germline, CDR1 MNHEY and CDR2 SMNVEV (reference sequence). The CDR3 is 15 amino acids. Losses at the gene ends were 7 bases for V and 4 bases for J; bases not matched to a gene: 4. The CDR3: CASIQTSGGTGELFF. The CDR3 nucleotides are TGTGCCAGCATCCAGACTAGCGGGGGCACCGGGGAGCTGTTTTTT.

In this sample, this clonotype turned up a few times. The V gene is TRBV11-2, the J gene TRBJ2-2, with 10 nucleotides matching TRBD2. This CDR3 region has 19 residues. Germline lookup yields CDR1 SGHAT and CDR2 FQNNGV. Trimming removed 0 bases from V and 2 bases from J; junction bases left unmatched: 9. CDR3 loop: CASSLDLWLAGANTGELFF. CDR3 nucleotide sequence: TGTGCCAGCAGCTTAGATCTGTGGCTAGCGGGGGCCAACACCGGGGAGCTGTTTTTT.

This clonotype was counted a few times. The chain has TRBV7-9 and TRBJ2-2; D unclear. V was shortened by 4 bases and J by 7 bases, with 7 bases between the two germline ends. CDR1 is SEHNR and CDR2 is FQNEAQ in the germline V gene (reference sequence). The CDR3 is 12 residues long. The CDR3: CASSYDGGELFF. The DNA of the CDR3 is TGTGCCAGCAGCTATGATGGCGGGGAGCTGTTTTTT.

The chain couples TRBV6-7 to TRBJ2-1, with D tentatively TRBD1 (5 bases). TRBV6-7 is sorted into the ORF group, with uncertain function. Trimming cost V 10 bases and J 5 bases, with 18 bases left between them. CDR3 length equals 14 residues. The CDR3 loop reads CAIPPRAFDNEQFF. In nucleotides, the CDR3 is TGTGCCATCCCTCCCAGGGCTTTCGACAATGAGCAGTTCTTC.

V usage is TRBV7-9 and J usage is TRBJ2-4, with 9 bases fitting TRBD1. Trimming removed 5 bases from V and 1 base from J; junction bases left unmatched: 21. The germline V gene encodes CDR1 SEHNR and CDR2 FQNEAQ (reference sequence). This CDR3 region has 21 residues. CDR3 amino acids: CASSPSLPMDRGFMAKNIQYF. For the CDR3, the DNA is TGTGCCAGCAGCCCTTCCCTCCCCATGGACAGGGGCTTTATGGCCAAAAACATTCAGTACTTC.

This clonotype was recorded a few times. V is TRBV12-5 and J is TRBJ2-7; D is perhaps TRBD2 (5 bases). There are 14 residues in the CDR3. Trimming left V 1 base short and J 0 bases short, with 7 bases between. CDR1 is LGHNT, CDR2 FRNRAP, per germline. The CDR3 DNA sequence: TGTGCTAGTGGTTTGGGTCTAGCCTCCTACGAGCAGTACTTC. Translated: CASGLGLASYEQYF.

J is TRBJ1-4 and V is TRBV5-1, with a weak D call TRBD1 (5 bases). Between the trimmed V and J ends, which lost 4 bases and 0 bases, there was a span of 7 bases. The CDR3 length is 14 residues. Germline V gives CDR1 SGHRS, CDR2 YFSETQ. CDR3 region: CASSGGATNEKLFF. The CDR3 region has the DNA TGCGCCAGCAGCGGGGGTGCAACTAATGAAAAACTGTTTTTT.

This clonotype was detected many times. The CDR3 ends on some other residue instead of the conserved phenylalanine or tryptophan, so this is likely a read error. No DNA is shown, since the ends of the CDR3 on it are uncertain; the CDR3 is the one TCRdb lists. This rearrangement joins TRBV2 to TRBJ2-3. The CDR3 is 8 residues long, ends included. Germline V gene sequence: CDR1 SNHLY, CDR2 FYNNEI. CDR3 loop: CASSEGPV.

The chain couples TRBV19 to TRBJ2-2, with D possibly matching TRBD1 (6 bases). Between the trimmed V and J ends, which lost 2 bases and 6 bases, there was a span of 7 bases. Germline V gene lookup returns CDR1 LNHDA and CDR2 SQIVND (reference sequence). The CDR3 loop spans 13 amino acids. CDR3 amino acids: CASSISGAGELFF. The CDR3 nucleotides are TGTGCCAGTAGTATATCAGGGGCCGGGGAGCTGTTTTTT.

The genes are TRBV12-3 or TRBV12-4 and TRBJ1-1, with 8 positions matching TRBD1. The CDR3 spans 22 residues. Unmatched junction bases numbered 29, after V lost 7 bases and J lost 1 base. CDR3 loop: CASIHLAGGQGALRGPNTEAFF. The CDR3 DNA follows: TGTGCCAGCATCCACTTGGCGGGGGGTCAGGGGGCGCTTCGGGGTCCGAACACTGAAGCTTTCTTT.

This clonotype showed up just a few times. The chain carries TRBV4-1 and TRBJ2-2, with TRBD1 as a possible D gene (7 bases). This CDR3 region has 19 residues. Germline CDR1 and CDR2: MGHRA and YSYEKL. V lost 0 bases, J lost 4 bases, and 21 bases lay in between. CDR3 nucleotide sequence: TGCGCCAGCAGCCAAGATTCCCCGCCAGGGGGGATAGGCACCGGGGAGCTGTTTTTT. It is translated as CASSQDSPPGGIGTGELFF.

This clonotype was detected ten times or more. The CDR3 nucleotides are TGTGCCAGCAGCCATCTGACAGGTGGCACTGAAGCTTTCTTT. Protein sequence: CASSHLTGGTEAFF. The V and J genes are TRBV6-5 and TRBJ1-1; tentatively, D is TRBD1 (6 bases). Germline loops: CDR1 MNHEY, CDR2 SVGAGI. Trimming removed 6 bases from V and 4 bases from J, with 15 bases in between. CDR3 length: 14 residues.

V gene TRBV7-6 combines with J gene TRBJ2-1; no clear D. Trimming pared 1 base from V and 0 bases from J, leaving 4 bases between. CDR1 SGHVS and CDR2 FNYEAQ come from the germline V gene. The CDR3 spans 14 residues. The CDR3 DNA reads TGTGCCAGCAGCTTAGGCTACTCCTACAATGAGCAGTTCTTC. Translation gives CASSLGYSYNEQFF.

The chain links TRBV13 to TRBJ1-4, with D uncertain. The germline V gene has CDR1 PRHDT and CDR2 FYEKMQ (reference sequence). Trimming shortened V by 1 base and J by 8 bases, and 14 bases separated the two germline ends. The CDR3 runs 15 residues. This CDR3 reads CASSLELGRQEKLFF. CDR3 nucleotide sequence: TGTGCCAGCAGCTTAGAGTTGGGTAGGCAAGAAAAACTGTTTTTT.

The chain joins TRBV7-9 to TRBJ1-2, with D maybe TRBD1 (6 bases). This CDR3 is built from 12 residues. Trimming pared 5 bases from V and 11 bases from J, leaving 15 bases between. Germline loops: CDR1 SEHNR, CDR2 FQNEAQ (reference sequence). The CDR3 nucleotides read TGTGCCAGCAGCCCCGGGACACCGGATTACACCTTC. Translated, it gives CASSPGTPDYTF.

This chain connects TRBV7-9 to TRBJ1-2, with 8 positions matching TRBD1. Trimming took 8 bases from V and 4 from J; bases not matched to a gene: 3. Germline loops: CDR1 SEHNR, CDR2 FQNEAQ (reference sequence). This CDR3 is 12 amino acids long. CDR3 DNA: TGTGCCAGCTCCGACAGGGGCTATGGCTACACCTTC. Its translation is CASSDRGYGYTF.

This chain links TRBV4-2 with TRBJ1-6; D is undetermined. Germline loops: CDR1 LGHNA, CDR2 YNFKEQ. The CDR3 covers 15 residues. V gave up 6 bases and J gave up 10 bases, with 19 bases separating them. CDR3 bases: TGTGCCAGCAGGGTGACGGGCCACCTTTGGTCACCCCTCCACTTT. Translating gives CASRVTGHLWSPLHF.

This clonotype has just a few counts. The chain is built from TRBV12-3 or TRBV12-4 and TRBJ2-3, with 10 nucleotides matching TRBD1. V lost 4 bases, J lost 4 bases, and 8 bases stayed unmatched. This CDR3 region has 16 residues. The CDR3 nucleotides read TGTGCCAGCAGTTCGGCCGGGACAGGGGTTTCAGATACGCAGTATTTT. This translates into CASSSAGTGVSDTQYF.